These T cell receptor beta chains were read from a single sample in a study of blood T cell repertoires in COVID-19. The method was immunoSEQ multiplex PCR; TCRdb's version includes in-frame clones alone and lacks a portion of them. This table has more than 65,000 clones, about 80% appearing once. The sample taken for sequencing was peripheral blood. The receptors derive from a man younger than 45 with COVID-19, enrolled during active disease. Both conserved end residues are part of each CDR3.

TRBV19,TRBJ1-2,CASSIETLRGANYGYTF
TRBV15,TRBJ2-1,CATSSGAYNEQFF
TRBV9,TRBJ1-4,CASSVDLGENEKLFF
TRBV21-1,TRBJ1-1,CASSKEGSRGDTEAFF
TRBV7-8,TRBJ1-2,CASSLAGEGSNYGYTF
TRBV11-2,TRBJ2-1,CASSLDRVTSGLEQFF
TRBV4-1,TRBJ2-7,CASRRPLGQRDHEQYF
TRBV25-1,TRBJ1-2,CASMDRGDGYTF
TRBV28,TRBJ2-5,CASKPAGAGETQYF
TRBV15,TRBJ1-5,CATSRGGGYLQPQHF
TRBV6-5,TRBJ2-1,CASSPATAGGEQFF
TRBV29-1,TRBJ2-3,CSVSGVAGPLDTQYF
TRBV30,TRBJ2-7,CAFSEDYYEQYF
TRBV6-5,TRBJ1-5,CASSSRSDYSNQPQHF
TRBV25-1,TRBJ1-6,CASSESGGSSSPLHF
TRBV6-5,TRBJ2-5,CASGGTGEWIETQYF
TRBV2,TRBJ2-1,CATGRGHEQFF
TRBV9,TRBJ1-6,CASSVEGALNSPLHF
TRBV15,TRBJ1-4,CATSRLGTGFNEKLFF
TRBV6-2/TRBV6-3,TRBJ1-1,CASSNGENTEAFF
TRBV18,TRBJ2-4,CASSVSGGEVAKNIQYF
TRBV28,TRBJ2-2,CASSPAGNRGSTGELFF
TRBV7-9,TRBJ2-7,CASSDRGPYEQYF
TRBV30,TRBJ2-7,CACQSPGMGYEQYF
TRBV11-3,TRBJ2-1,CASSARRGQGDPYNEQFF
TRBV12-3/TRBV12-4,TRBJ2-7,CASSTGKGYEQYF
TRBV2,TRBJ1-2,CASSESQYGYTF
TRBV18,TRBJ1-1,CASSPRAGGIGNTEAFF
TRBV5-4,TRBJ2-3,CASSLEGGSTDTQYF
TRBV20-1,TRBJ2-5,CSARAPGTQYF
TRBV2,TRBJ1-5,CASSLETGTGQPQHF
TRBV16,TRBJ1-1,CASSPDMNTEAFF
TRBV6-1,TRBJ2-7,CASSEFGESSYEQYF
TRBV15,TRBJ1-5,CATSRDSRTGGGYSNQPQHF
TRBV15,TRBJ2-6,CATSREYSGANVLTF
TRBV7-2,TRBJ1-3,CASSLVMSSGNTIYF
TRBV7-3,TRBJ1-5,CASGQGESQPQHF
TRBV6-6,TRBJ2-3,CASSYSIGGGDTQYF
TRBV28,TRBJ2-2,CASSLRFSANTGELFF
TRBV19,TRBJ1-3,CASGHRSSGNTIYF
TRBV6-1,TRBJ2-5,CASSEIIGQETQYF
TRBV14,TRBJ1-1,CASSQGVTLLNKTNTEAFF
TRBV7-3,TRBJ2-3,CASSLTRGKDTQYF
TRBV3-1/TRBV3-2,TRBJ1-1,CASSTRSNTEAFF
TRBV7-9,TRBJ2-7,CASTPPPPGVAEQYF
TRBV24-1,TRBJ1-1,CATSDRENTEAFF
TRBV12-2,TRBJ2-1,CASRLRTSGRPGSSYNEQFF
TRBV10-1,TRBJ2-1,CASSKTSGSGNEQFF
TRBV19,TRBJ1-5,CASSFSTGGYNQPQHF
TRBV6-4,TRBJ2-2,CASSDSRENTGELFF
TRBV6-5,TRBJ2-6,CASYRFSGANVLTF
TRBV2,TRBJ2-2,CASSEIGTYTGELFF
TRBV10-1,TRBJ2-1,CASRGGEGLDEQFF
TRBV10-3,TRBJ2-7,CAISDKGGEQYF
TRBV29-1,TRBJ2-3,CSVTPGQGSSTDTQYF
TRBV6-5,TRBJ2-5,CASSRGTGGRETQYF
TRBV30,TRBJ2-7,CAWSVAGGTGEQYF